Below, 11 T cell receptor beta chains from the same sample are listed, as sequenced in a study of blood T cell repertoires in COVID-19. Method: immunoSEQ multiplex PCR; TCRdb's copy keeps in-frame clones and lacks some. The repertoire holds about 150,000 clones, with around 83% as singletons. The sample was peripheral blood. The receptors were sampled from a woman aged 50 to 60 in a cohort sampled during active or convalescent COVID-19.

This chain connects TRBV18 to TRBJ1-4; D remains ambiguous. The length of the CDR3 is 13 residues. Trimming stripped 2 bases from V and 8 bases from J, with 9 bases between. Looked up from germline, CDR1 is KGHSH and CDR2 is LQKENI. The CDR3 sequence: CASSPGLKEKLFF. DNA for the CDR3: TGTGCCAGCTCACCAGGACTGAAGGAAAAACTGTTTTTT.

The chain carries TRBV19 and TRBJ2-3; 9 bases are shared with TRBD1. Germline CDR1 reads LNHDA; CDR2 reads SQIVND (reference sequence). Germline trimming cut 0 bases from V and 1 base from J; bases unmatched to any gene: 5. The CDR3 spans 17 residues. CDR3 sequence: CASSIDRDRAGTDTQYF. The DNA for the CDR3 is TGTGCCAGTAGTATAGACCGGGACAGGGCGGGCACAGATACGCAGTATTTT.

The chain links TRBV5-1 to TRBJ2-1, with 7 bases identical to TRBD1. Germline values: CDR1 SGHRS, CDR2 YFSETQ. The CDR3 totals 15 residues. V shed 4 bases and J 2 bases; nucleotides not matched to a gene: 6. The CDR3, as DNA: TGCGCCAGCAGCGACCAGACAGGGACCTACAATGAGCAGTTCTTC. Protein sequence: CASSDQTGTYNEQFF.

This clone appeared a few times. Distinct nucleotide sequences in the sample also encode this CDR3. This chain uses TRBV18 with TRBJ1-4; TRBD1 is a possible D gene (5 bases). Germline assignment: CDR1 KGHSH and CDR2 LQKENI. This CDR3 contains 14 residues. V was clipped by 6 bases and J by 0 bases, with 8 bases between them. CDR3: CASSPTATNEKLFF. In DNA form, the CDR3 reads TGTGCCAGCTCGCCGACAGCAACTAATGAAAAACTGTTTTTT.

V and J are TRBV9 and TRBJ2-7; 8 bases map to TRBD2. Trimming removed 3 bases from V and 3 bases from J; junction bases left unmatched: 5. The CDR3 consists of 14 residues. Germline values: CDR1 SGDLS, CDR2 YYNGEE. The CDR3 DNA sequence: TGTGCCAGCAGCGCCCGAGCGGGGGACTACGAGCAGTACTTC. Protein sequence: CASSARAGDYEQYF.

J is TRBJ1-4 and V is TRBV6-5; D is uncertain. Trimming took 7 bases from V and 4 from J, leaving 13 bases between them. CDR3 length equals 14 residues. CDR1 is MNHEY and CDR2 is SVGAGI in the germline V gene. DNA for the CDR3: TGTGCCAGCACCAACAGCCATTTTAATGAAAAACTGTTTTTT. This translates into CASTNSHFNEKLFF.

The V and J genes are TRBV5-1 and TRBJ2-1; a possible D gene is TRBD1 (6 bases). The germline CDR1 and CDR2 sequences are SGHRS and YFSETQ. V was shortened by 2 bases and J by 7 bases, with 19 bases between the two germline ends. There are 16 residues in the CDR3. CDR3 sequence reads: CASSLNRDVLENEQFF. For the CDR3, the DNA is TGCGCCAGCAGCTTAAACAGGGATGTGTTAGAGAATGAGCAGTTCTTC.

The rearrangement uses TRBV5-1 and TRBJ2-1; a possible D gene is TRBD2 (6 bases). The CDR3 covers 15 residues. Germline CDR1 reads SGHRS; CDR2 reads YFSETQ. Trimming took 2 bases from V and 0 from J, leaving 9 bases between them. CDR3: CASSFRGSSYNEQFF. The CDR3 bases are TGCGCCAGCAGCTTTCGGGGGAGCTCCTACAATGAGCAGTTCTTC.

This clone occurred many times. V usage is TRBV6-2 or TRBV6-3 and J usage is TRBJ1-5; 8 bases agree with TRBD1. The germline V gene encodes CDR1 MNHEY and CDR2 SVGEGT. The J segment lost 6 bases and the V segment lost 6 bases, leaving 10 bases of the junction unmatched. This CDR3 spans 15 amino acids. In DNA form, the CDR3 reads TGTGCCAGCAGCTCAGACCCGGACAGGGCTCAGCCCCAGCATTTT. Translation: CASSSDPDRAQPQHF.

This sequence joins TRBV19 and TRBJ1-5; TRBD1 agrees at 10 bases. V shed 4 bases and J 4 bases; nucleotides not matched to a gene: 7. Germline-derived CDR1 and CDR2 are LNHDA and SQIVND (reference sequence). The CDR3 is 16 amino acids. This CDR3 is CASSRDRGPRNQPQHF. CDR3 sequence (DNA): TGTGCCAGTAGTAGGGACAGGGGCCCACGAAATCAGCCCCAGCATTTT. The variable domain in full, completed from reference TRBV19 and TRBJ1-5, reads DGGITQSPKYLFRKEGQNVTLSCEQNLNHDAMYWYRQDPGQGLRLIYYSQIVNDFQKGDIAEGYSVSREKKESFPLTVTSAQKNPTAFYLCASSRDRGPRNQPQHFGDGTRLSIL.

The chain couples TRBV6-6 to TRBJ2-3; D might be TRBD2 (5 bases). CDR1 and CDR2 (germline): MNHNY, SVGAGI (reference sequence). V lost 4 bases, J lost 0 bases, and 14 bases lay in between. CDR3 length: 16 amino acids. The CDR3 sequence is CASSSPARTSTDTQYF. The DNA of the CDR3 is TGTGCCAGCAGTTCCCCGGCTAGGACTAGCACAGATACGCAGTATTTT.